The 2 T cell receptor beta chains listed next were all sequenced from one sample in a study of T cells in Graves' hyperthyroidism and ophthalmopathy. Authors of the study amplified TCR beta CDR3 regions from RNA transcripts. Using the HTBI primer set, a first-round RT-PCR was run on the TCR CDR3. Using its own MiXCR run on the multiplex PCR reads, TCRdb lists one record per CDR3 protein. In the table there are 650,000 to 850,000 distinct CDR3 sequences, about 19% of which are singletons. Sequencing input: blood. These receptors were obtained from a woman between 50 and 59 years old with Graves' hyperthyroidism that later progressed to Graves' ophthalmopathy.

J is TRBJ2-1 and V is TRBV5-1; no reliable D call. V lost 5 bases and J 8 bases, leaving 20 bases between the germline ends. Germline CDR1 is SGHRS and CDR2 is YFSETQ. This CDR3 has 15 residues. CDR3 in DNA: TGCGCCAGCAGTGCTTTCGGACCGTTAATCGATGAGCAGTTCTTC. Translation: CASSAFGPLIDEQFF. The full variable domain, in which reference TRBV5-1 and TRBJ2-1 provide the parts outside the CDR3, is KAGVTQTPRYLIKTRGQQVTLSCSPISGHRSVSWYQQTPGQGLQFLFEYFSETQRNKGNFPGRFSGRQFSNSRSEMNVSTLELGDSALYLCASSAFGPLIDEQFFGPGTRLTVL.

In this sample, this clonotype turned up many times. The genes are TRBV20-1 and TRBJ2-1, with 9 positions matching TRBD1. Germline-derived CDR1 and CDR2 are DFQATT and SNEGSKA (reference sequence). This CDR3 contains 16 residues. V shed 0 bases and J 3 bases; nucleotides not matched to a gene: 6. The CDR3 bases are TGCAGTGCTAGAGATCTGGGGACAGGGATCTACAATGAGCAGTTCTTC. This translates into CSARDLGTGIYNEQFF.